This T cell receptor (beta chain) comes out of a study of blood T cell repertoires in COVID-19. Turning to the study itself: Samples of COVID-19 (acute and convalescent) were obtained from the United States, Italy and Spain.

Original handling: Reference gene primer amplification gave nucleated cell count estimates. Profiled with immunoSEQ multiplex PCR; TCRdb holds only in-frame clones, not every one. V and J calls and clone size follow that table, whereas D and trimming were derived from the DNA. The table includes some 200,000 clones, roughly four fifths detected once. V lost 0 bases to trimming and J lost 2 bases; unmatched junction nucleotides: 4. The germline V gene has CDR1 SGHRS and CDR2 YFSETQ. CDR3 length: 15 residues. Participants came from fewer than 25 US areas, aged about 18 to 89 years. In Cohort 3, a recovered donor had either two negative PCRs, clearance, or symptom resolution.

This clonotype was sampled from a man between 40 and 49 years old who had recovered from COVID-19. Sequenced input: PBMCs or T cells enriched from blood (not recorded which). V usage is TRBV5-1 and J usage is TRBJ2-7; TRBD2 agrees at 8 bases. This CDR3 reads CASSLGAGGTYEQYF. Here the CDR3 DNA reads TGCGCCAGCAGCTTGGGGGCGGGAGGAACCTACGAGCAGTACTTC.